The 32 T cell receptor beta chains presented below share a single source sample, sequenced in a study of T cell responses to AZD1222 COVID-19 vaccine. The data were produced by immunoSEQ multiplex PCR, yet TCRdb's version contains in-frame clones alone and is incomplete. The table records just under 35,000 clones, about 89% of them present only once. The specimen was peripheral blood, collected on day 0 of AZD1222 vaccination. All receptors come from an adult in good health.

The J gene is TRBJ2-7, the V gene TRBV2, with D maybe TRBD2 (5 bases). Trimming shortened V by 6 bases and J by 0 bases, and 12 bases separated the two germline ends. The CDR3 totals 14 residues. In germline, CDR1 is SNHLY, CDR2 FYNNEI. The CDR3 reads CASRIRGNSYEQYF. DNA for the CDR3: TGTGCCAGCAGGATTCGGGGTAACTCCTACGAGCAGTACTTC. The full variable domain, with the rest looked up from reference TRBV2 and TRBJ2-7, is EPEVTQTPSHQVTQMGQEVILRCVPISNHLYFYWYRQILGQKVEFLVSFYNNEISEKSEIFDDQFSVERPDGSNFTLKIRSTKLEDSAMYFCASRIRGNSYEQYFGPGTRLTVT.

The chain recombines TRBV3-1 (or the pseudogene TRBV3-2) with TRBJ1-3; D gene ambiguous. Trimming shortened V by 1 base and J by 14 bases, and 9 bases separated the two germline ends. This CDR3 spans 11 amino acids. Per the germline V gene, CDR1 is LGHDT and CDR2 is YNNKEL (reference sequence). CDR3 sequence reads: CASSQVAQLYF. In DNA, the CDR3 is TGTGCCAGCAGCCAAGTAGCCCAATTATATTTT.

This chain connects TRBV19 to TRBJ2-1, with TRBD2 matching 11 bases. Trimming removed 6 bases from V and 4 bases from J; junction bases left unmatched: 5. This CDR3 region has 15 residues. In germline, CDR1 is LNHDA, CDR2 SQIVND (reference sequence). CDR3 residues: CASRRGLAGYNEQFF. Written as DNA, the CDR3 is TGTGCCAGTAGGAGAGGACTAGCGGGTTACAATGAGCAGTTCTTC.

This clone was seen once. The gene calls are TRBV7-7 and TRBJ2-7; TRBD1 agrees at 9 bases. Trimming cost V 5 bases and J 3 bases; bases outside gene matches: 2. The CDR3 covers 13 residues. Germline V gene sequence: CDR1 SSHAT, CDR2 FNYEAQ (reference sequence). CDR3 sequence reads: CASSPGQGYEQYF. For the CDR3, the DNA is TGTGCCAGCAGCCCGGGACAGGGCTACGAGCAGTACTTC.

The gene calls are TRBV4-1 and TRBJ1-1; D is uncertain. Trimming shortened V by 0 bases and J by 6 bases, and 11 bases separated the two germline ends. CDR3 length: 14 residues. CDR1 is MGHRA and CDR2 is YSYEKL in the germline V gene. This CDR3 reads CASSQDSGVAEAFF. The CDR3 region has the DNA TGCGCCAGCAGCCAAGATAGTGGGGTGGCTGAAGCTTTCTTT.

The chain uses TRBV25-1 and TRBJ1-5, with TRBD1 identical over 9 bases. CDR1 MGHDK and CDR2 SYGVNS come from the germline V gene. The CDR3 has 15 residues. V was pared by 5 bases and J by 3 bases, with 5 bases of the junction left unmatched. In nucleotides, the CDR3 is TGTGCCAGCAGTTTGACAGGGGGAGTCAATCAGCCCCAGCATTTT. Amino acid sequence: CASSLTGGVNQPQHF.

The V call is TRBV6-2 or TRBV6-3, the J call TRBJ2-1, with 16 nucleotides matching TRBD2. The CDR3 consists of 16 residues. Germline values: CDR1 MNHEY, CDR2 SVGEGT. Germline trimming cut 5 bases from V and 10 bases from J; bases unmatched to any gene: 8. The chain's CDR3 is CASSKGTSGRAKEQFF. The CDR3 DNA follows: TGTGCCAGCAGTAAAGGGACTAGCGGGAGGGCAAAGGAGCAGTTCTTC.

The rearrangement uses TRBV6-5 and TRBJ1-2; 9 positions agree with TRBD1. V gave up 7 bases and J gave up 7 bases; unmatched junction bases: 13. The CDR3 has 15 residues. Germline V CDR1 and CDR2: MNHEY, SVGAGI. The CDR3 nucleotides are TGTGCCAGCACCTTTACAGGGGGCGAAGTCAGTGGCTACACCTTC. Its protein product is CASTFTGGEVSGYTF.

The CDR3 region is CASSQTGGGADEQFF. CDR3 sequence (DNA): TGTGCCAGCAGCCAGACTGGCGGGGGGGCGGATGAGCAGTTCTTC. V gene TRBV7-3 combines with J gene TRBJ2-1; 9 nucleotides align to TRBD2. The trim removed 5 bases at V and 8 bases at J, leaving 10 bases unmatched. CDR1 is SGHTA, CDR2 FQGTGA, per germline. This CDR3 contains 15 residues.

This clone was found a few times. The chain uses TRBV19 and TRBJ2-7; D is perhaps TRBD2 (6 bases). V was trimmed by 3 bases and J by 4 bases, leaving 16 bases between them. Per the germline V gene, CDR1 is LNHDA and CDR2 is SQIVND (reference sequence). The CDR3 is 15 residues long. CDR3 amino acids: CASSIYGGGLYEQYF. In nucleotides, the CDR3 is TGTGCCAGTAGTATTTACGGGGGAGGTTTGTACGAGCAGTACTTC. Combining the CDR3 with reference TRBV19 and TRBJ2-7 gives the whole variable domain DGGITQSPKYLFRKEGQNVTLSCEQNLNHDAMYWYRQDPGQGLRLIYYSQIVNDFQKGDIAEGYSVSREKKESFPLTVTSAQKNPTAFYLCASSIYGGGLYEQYFGPGTRLTVT.

The rearrangement uses TRBV11-2 and TRBJ2-6; D unresolved. Trimming took off 3 bases at V and 1 base at J, with 7 bases between the two ends. The CDR3 length is 15 residues. Germline CDR1 is SGHAT and CDR2 is FQNNGV. The CDR3 loop reads CASSFLVSGANVLTF. The CDR3 DNA reads TGTGCCAGCAGCTTCTTGGTATCTGGGGCCAACGTCCTGACTTTC.

The chain links TRBV18 to TRBJ2-7; 9 bases are a match to TRBD1. Germline assignment: CDR1 KGHSH and CDR2 LQKENI. V lost 4 bases, J lost 6 bases, and 7 bases stayed unmatched. This CDR3 comprises 14 residues. The CDR3 loop reads CASSQGQGQSEQYF. CDR3 in DNA: TGTGCCAGCTCACAGGGACAGGGTCAATCCGAGCAGTACTTC.

This clone was recorded only once. V is TRBV9 and J is TRBJ2-1; 15 bases align to TRBD2. The CDR3 extends over 17 amino acids. Trimming removed 8 bases from V and 0 bases from J; junction bases left unmatched: 6. Germline lookup yields CDR1 SGDLS and CDR2 YYNGEE. The CDR3 nucleotides read TGTGCCAGTTCCGGGACTAGCGGGGGGATCTCCTACAATGAGCAGTTCTTC. Protein product: CASSGTSGGISYNEQFF.

The V gene is TRBV6-2 or TRBV6-3, the J gene TRBJ2-1; D is undetermined. Deletions cut 2 bases from V and 4 bases from J, with 6 bases between. The CDR3 covers 13 residues. The germline gives CDR1 MNHEY, CDR2 SVGEGT. CDR3 DNA: TGTGCCAGCAGTTACGCAGAGTACAATGAGCAGTTCTTC. Translation gives CASSYAEYNEQFF.

V gene TRBV6-4 combines with J gene TRBJ2-6; 10 bases are shared with TRBD1. Germline CDR1 MRHNA, CDR2 SNTAGT. V was clipped by 6 bases and J by 2 bases; unmatched bases: 10. This CDR3 comprises 18 residues. CDR3 sequence: CASSNPGTGEAGANVLTF. The CDR3 nucleotides read TGTGCCAGCAGCAACCCCGGGACAGGGGAAGCTGGGGCCAACGTCCTGACTTTC.

The genes are TRBV6-1 and TRBJ2-7, with 11 positions matching TRBD1. The CDR3 consists of 17 residues. Trimming at V came to 2 bases and at J to 3 bases, leaving 9 bases not matched to a gene. Germline CDR1 MNHNS, CDR2 SASEGT. The CDR3 loop is CASSELGGQGVYYEQYF. For the CDR3, the DNA is TGTGCCAGCAGTGAACTAGGGGGACAGGGGGTTTACTACGAGCAGTACTTC.

V gene TRBV6-1 combines with J gene TRBJ1-1; 9 bases fit TRBD1. The junction had 15 bases not matched to a gene; V was cut back by 4 bases and J by 3 bases. This CDR3 comprises 18 residues. Germline V gives CDR1 MNHNS, CDR2 SASEGT. The CDR3 is CASSGFVTGTGGYTEAFF. The CDR3 DNA reads TGTGCCAGCAGTGGCTTCGTAACGGGAACAGGGGGCTACACTGAAGCTTTCTTT.

The rearrangement uses TRBV18 and TRBJ2-3, with D possibly being TRBD1 (6 bases). Germline loops: CDR1 KGHSH, CDR2 LQKENI. The CDR3 sequence is 17 residues long. The V end lost 3 bases, the J end lost 4 bases, and 20 bases lay between the germline ends. CDR3 protein: CASSPTGTPDSADTQYF. The CDR3 DNA reads TGTGCCAGCTCACCCACCGGGACACCCGATTCCGCAGATACGCAGTATTTT.

The chain carries TRBV27 and TRBJ1-6; D not resolved. With 2 bases removed from V and 3 bases from J, the gap between germline ends came to 5 bases. This CDR3 contains 14 residues. Germline V CDR1 and CDR2: MNHEY, SMNVEV (reference sequence). As DNA, the CDR3 is TGTGCCAGCAGTTTACAGTACTATAATTCACCCCTCCACTTT. This codes for CASSLQYYNSPLHF.

The gene calls are TRBV19 and TRBJ1-1, with TRBD1 as a possible D gene (6 bases). Germline lookup yields CDR1 LNHDA and CDR2 SQIVND (reference sequence). There are 14 residues in the CDR3. Trimming left V 6 bases short and J 1 base short, with 12 bases between. CDR3: CASRPQGRNTEAFF. CDR3 sequence (DNA): TGTGCCAGTAGGCCCCAGGGGAGGAACACTGAAGCTTTCTTT.

The CDR3 protein is CSVVRPAEMGQFF. CDR3 in DNA: TGCAGCGTTGTCCGCCCCGCTGAAATGGGGCAGTTCTTC. This chain links TRBV29-1 with TRBJ2-1; no firm D call. CDR1 and CDR2 from the germline V gene are SQVTM and ANQGSEA. CDR3 length equals 13 residues. Trimming pared 4 bases from V and 12 bases from J, leaving 19 bases between.

This clone occurred once. The chain carries TRBV18 and TRBJ1-2; no reliable D call. Trimming removed 3 bases from V and 5 bases from J, with 19 bases in between. Germline lookup yields CDR1 KGHSH and CDR2 LQKENI. CDR3 size: 16 residues. The CDR3 sequence is CASSPETVVLGYGYTF. CDR3 sequence (DNA): TGTGCCAGCTCACCCGAGACGGTCGTGTTAGGATATGGCTACACCTTC. Combining the CDR3 with reference TRBV18 and TRBJ1-2 gives the whole variable domain NAGVMQNPRHLVRRRGQEARLRCSPMKGHSHVYWYRQLPEEGLKFMVYLQKENIIDESGMPKERFSAEFPKEGPSILRIQQVVRGDSAAYFCASSPETVVLGYGYTFGSGTRLTVV.

The chain joins TRBV6-5 to TRBJ2-3; the D is unclear. Germline CDR1 MNHEY, CDR2 SVGAGI. V lost 7 bases, J lost 7 bases, and 15 bases lay in between. There are 13 residues in the CDR3. CDR3 region: CASTDTAANTQYF. As DNA, the CDR3 is TGTGCCAGCACCGACACCGCCGCTAATACGCAGTATTTT.

V and J are TRBV18 and TRBJ1-6; 10 bases align to TRBD1. The CDR3 length is 15 residues. CDR1 KGHSH and CDR2 LQKENI come from the germline V gene. Trimming removed 2 bases from V and 9 bases from J; junction bases left unmatched: 4. CDR3 DNA: TGTGCCAGCTCACCAGGGACAGGGGTTAGTTCACCCCTCCACTTT. Amino acids: CASSPGTGVSSPLHF.

The J gene is TRBJ1-3, the V gene TRBV7-9; D is uncertain. V was shortened by 5 bases and J by 0 bases, with 17 bases between the two germline ends. Germline CDR1 and CDR2: SEHNR and FQNEAQ (reference sequence). The CDR3 is 17 residues long. CDR3 protein: CASSPSIRPFSGNTIYF. In DNA form, the CDR3 reads TGTGCCAGCAGCCCGAGTATCAGGCCCTTCTCTGGAAACACCATATATTTT.

J is TRBJ2-7 and V is TRBV2, with D possibly matching TRBD1 (6 bases). The CDR3 consists of 12 residues. From germline, CDR1 is SNHLY and CDR2 FYNNEI. V lost 4 bases, J lost 4 bases, and 8 bases lay in between. Written as DNA, the CDR3 is TGTGCCAGCAGTGCAGGGGATTACGAGCAGTACTTC. Translating it yields CASSAGDYEQYF.

V and J are TRBV21-1 and TRBJ2-7. TRBV21-1 is reported as a pseudogene. This CDR3 is 17 amino acids long. The CDR3 protein is CASGMDPRDRRSYEQYF. CDR3 bases: TGTGCCAGCGGCATGGATCCCCGGGACCGCCGCTCCTACGAGCAGTACTTC.

The chain uses TRBV5-1 and TRBJ1-4; D might be TRBD1 (6 bases). This CDR3 is built from 14 residues. V lost 2 bases, J lost 3 bases, and 8 bases lay in between. CDR1 is SGHRS and CDR2 is YFSETQ in the germline V gene. The CDR3 reads CASSFQGSNEKLFF. CDR3 coding DNA: TGCGCCAGCAGCTTCCAGGGGTCTAATGAAAAACTGTTTTTT.

The chain uses TRBV6-5 and TRBJ1-1; no definite D call. The ends were cut back, 5 bases at V and 11 bases at J, with 12 bases in the middle. Germline CDR1 MNHEY, CDR2 SVGAGI. This CDR3 contains 11 residues. The CDR3 spells CASSPVGVAFF. CDR3 nucleotides: TGTGCCAGCAGTCCCGTCGGGGTGGCTTTCTTT.

The chain joins TRBV6-2 or TRBV6-3 to TRBJ2-1; TRBD2 agrees at 16 bases. The J segment lost 3 bases and the V segment lost 1 base, leaving 3 bases of the junction unmatched. CDR1 MNHEY and CDR2 SVGEGT come from the germline V gene. The CDR3 covers 18 residues. In nucleotides, the CDR3 is TGTGCCAGCAGTTACTTTGGGACTAGCGGGAGGGTCTACAATGAGCAGTTCTTC. It is translated as CASSYFGTSGRVYNEQFF.

This sequence joins TRBV5-1 and TRBJ2-5; no firm D call. V dropped 2 bases and J dropped 3 bases, with 8 bases sitting between them. The CDR3 sequence is 13 residues long. The V gene's germline CDR1 is SGHRS and CDR2 YFSETQ. CDR3 amino acids: CASSFSGEETQYF. For the CDR3, the DNA is TGCGCCAGCAGCTTCTCTGGGGAAGAGACCCAGTACTTC. The full variable domain, in which reference TRBV5-1 and TRBJ2-5 provide the parts outside the CDR3, is KAGVTQTPRYLIKTRGQQVTLSCSPISGHRSVSWYQQTPGQGLQFLFEYFSETQRNKGNFPGRFSGRQFSNSRSEMNVSTLELGDSALYLCASSFSGEETQYFGPGTRLLVL.

The gene calls are TRBV7-8 and TRBJ2-3; 7 nucleotides line up with TRBD2. With 1 base clipped from V and 2 bases from J, the junction kept 3 bases outside the gene matches. Germline V gene data show CDR1 as SGHVS and CDR2 as FQNEAQ. The CDR3 has 15 amino acids. CDR3 in amino acids: CASSLVGTITDTQYF. The CDR3 coding sequence is TGTGCCAGCAGCTTAGTGGGGACTATCACAGATACGCAGTATTTT.